This TCR beta chain was captured in a study of control samples from healthy donors and cancer patients (TCRdb year 2020). Library method: the immunoSEQ multiplex PCR assay. Here the immuneACCESS table is served through TCRdb, limited to in-frame sequences with V and J called. Missing clones are a known gap in these copies; in checked studies unresolved V genes cover under half, and the rest lacks a known reason. The sample table contains 35,000 to 55,000 clones; only one count was recorded for 87% of them. The ten biggest clones cover roughly 10% of the sample. Notes on this clone: Its binding antigen is unknown. There are no base qualities to consult, and no much larger clone falls within one base.

CDR1 is given as GTSNPN and CDR2 as SVGIG, both from the germline V gene (reference sequence). At the junction V is shortened by 5 bases and J by 1 base, with 22 bases in between. Counted from cysteine to phenylalanine, this CDR3 has 17 amino acids. Only the CDR3 DNA is retained, 51 bases long and in frame from the first base. The sample comprised PBMCs. The chain employs TRBV30 and TRBJ2-3, with the D call perhaps TRBD1 or TRBD2, as 5 bases match in each case. The origin of this receptor is a woman aged 55-70 years with lung cancer. The sequence in DNA is TGTGCCTGGGAGGGTATGGGGCCGAATATACGCACAGATACGCAGTATTTT. This is translated as CAWEGMGPNIRTDTQYF. The CDR3, completed at both ends by the reference TRBV30 and TRBJ2-3 genes, gives the full variable domain SQTIHQWPATLVQPVGSPLSLECTVEGTSNPNLYWYRQAAGRGLQLLFYSVGIGQISSEVPQNLSASRPQDRQFILSSKKLLLSDSGFYLCAWEGMGPNIRTDTQYFGPGTRLTVL.